This T cell receptor (beta chain) was obtained from a study of T cell responses to AZD1222 COVID-19 vaccine. The assay was immunoSEQ multiplex PCR, and TCRdb's table has in-frame clones only and misses some. The sample contains around 160,000 clones, roughly 87% of which appear only once. This clone appeared a single time. What it recognizes is unknown. Study results and limitations: Per reports, nearly half of all spike-specific TCRs target regions that are unmutated in variants.

V gave up 3 bases and J gave up 4 bases; unmatched junction bases: 9. The germline CDR1 and CDR2 sequences are SGDLS and YYNGEE. The length of the CDR3 is 16 residues. The clonotype was recovered from an adult in good health. The sample in question was peripheral blood, obtained on day 0 of AZD1222 vaccination. The V call is TRBV9, the J call TRBJ2-5; 10 bases fit TRBD2. For the CDR3, the DNA is TGTGCCAGCAGCGGGCGGGGTAGCGGGAGGTTAGAGACCCAGTACTTC. This encodes CASSGRGSGRLETQYF.